This T cell receptor beta chain came from a study of blood T cells in healthy people across ages. Study-level information: About one barcoded beta molecule was captured per two T cells (by template switching). Study results and limitations: Long-lived and aged donors differed, with more naive CD4+ cells and higher diversity in the long-lived.

This CDR3 region has 16 residues. The V segment lost 3 bases and the J segment 0 bases; nucleotides outside the gene matches: 6. Germline V lookup: CDR1 SGDLS, CDR2 YYNGEE. The authors ran a second PCR of about 7 to 11 cycles using a sample-barcoded 5' primer and a J-beta primer mix. Each of the cDNA molecules was tagged by a template-switch adaptor with 12 random nucleotides. TCRdb passed the 5' RACE reads through MiXCR, listing each CDR3 protein once. The table includes around 800,000 distinct CDR3 sequences, 60% to 80% detected once. The donors, all healthy, were Caucasians living in Russia, aged about 6 to 100. This clonotype came up a few times. As yet, its antigen is unknown.

Input material: blood. The origin of this receptor is a man under 40 in good health. This chain uses TRBV9 with TRBJ1-2; 9 nucleotides align to TRBD1. The CDR3 loop reads CASSEGDRATNYGYTF. CDR3 sequence (DNA): TGTGCCAGCAGCGAGGGGGACAGGGCGACTAACTATGGCTACACCTTC.